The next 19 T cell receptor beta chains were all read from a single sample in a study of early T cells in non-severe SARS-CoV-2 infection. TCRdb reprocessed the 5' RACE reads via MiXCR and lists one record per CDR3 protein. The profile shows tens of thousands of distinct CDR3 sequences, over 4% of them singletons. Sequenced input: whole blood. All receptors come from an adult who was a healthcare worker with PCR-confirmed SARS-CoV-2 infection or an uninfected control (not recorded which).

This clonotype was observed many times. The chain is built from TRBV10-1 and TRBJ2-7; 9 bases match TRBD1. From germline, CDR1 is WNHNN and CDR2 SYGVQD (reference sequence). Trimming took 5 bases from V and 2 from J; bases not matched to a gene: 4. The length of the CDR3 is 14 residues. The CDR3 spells CASSPRQGAYEQYF. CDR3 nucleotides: TGCGCCAGCAGTCCTCGACAGGGGGCCTACGAGCAGTACTTC.

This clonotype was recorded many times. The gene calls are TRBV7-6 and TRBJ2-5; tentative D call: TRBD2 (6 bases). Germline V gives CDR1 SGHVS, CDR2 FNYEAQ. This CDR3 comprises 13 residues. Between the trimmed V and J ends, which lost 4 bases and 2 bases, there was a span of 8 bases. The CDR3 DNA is TGTGCCAGCAGCTATAGCGGACAAGAGACCCAGTACTTC. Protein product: CASSYSGQETQYF.

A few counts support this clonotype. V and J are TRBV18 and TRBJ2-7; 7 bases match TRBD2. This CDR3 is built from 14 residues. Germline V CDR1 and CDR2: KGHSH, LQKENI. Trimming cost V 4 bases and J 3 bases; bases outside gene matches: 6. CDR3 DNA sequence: TGTGCCAGCTCACTAACTAGCGAGCACTACGAGCAGTACTTC. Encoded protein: CASSLTSEHYEQYF. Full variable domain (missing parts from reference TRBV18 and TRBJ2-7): NAGVMQNPRHLVRRRGQEARLRCSPMKGHSHVYWYRQLPEEGLKFMVYLQKENIIDESGMPKERFSAEFPKEGPSILRIQQVVRGDSAAYFCASSLTSEHYEQYFGPGTRLTVT.

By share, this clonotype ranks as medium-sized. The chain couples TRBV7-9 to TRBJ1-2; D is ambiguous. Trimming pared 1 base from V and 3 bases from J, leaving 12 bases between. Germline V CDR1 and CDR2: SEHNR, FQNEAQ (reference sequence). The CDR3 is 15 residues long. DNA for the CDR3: TGTGCCAGCAGCTTAGAGGGTCGGAGATACTATGGCTACACCTTC. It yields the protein CASSLEGRRYYGYTF. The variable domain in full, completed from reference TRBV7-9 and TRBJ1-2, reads DTGVSQNPRHKITKRGQNVTFRCDPISEHNRLYWYRQTLGQGPEFLTYFQNEAQLEKSRLLSDRFSAERPKGSFSTLEIQRTEQGDSAMYLCASSLEGRRYYGYTFGSGTRLTVV.

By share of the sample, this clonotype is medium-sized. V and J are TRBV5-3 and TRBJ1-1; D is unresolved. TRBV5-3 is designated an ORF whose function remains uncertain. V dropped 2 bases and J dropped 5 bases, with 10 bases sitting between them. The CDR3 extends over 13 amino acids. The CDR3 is CARSLGTRTEAFF. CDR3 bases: TGTGCCAGAAGCTTAGGTACCCGGACTGAAGCTTTCTTT.

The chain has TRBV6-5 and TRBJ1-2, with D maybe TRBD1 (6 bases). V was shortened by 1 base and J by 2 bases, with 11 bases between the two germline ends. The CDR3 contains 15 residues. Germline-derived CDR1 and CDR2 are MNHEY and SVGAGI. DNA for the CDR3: TGTGCCAGCAGTTACTGGGTAACAGGGAACTATGGCTACACCTTC. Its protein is CASSYWVTGNYGYTF.

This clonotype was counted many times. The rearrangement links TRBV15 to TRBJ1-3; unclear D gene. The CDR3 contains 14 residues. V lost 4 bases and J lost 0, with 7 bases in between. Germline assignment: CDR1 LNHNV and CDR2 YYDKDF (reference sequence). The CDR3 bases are TGTGCCACCAGCAATGGCTTCTCTGGAAACACCATATATTTT. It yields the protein CATSNGFSGNTIYF. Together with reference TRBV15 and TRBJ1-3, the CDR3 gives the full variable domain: DAMVIQNPRYQVTQFGKPVTLSCSQTLNHNVMYWYQQKSSQAPKLLFHYYDKDFNNEADTPDNFQSRRPNTSFCFLDIRSPGLGDTAMYLCATSNGFSGNTIYFGEGSWLTVV.

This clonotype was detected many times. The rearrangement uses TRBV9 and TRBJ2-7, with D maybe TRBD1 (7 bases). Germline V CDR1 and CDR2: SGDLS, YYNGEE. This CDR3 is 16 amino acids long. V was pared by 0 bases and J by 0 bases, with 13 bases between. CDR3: CASSVAPGGGSYEQYF. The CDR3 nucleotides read TGTGCCAGCAGCGTAGCTCCAGGGGGAGGCTCCTACGAGCAGTACTTC.

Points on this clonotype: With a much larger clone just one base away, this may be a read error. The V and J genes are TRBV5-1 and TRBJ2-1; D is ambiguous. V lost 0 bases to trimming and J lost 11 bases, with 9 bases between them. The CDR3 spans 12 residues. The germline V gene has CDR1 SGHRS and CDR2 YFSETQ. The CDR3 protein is CASSLVRNKQFF. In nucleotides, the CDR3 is TGCGCCAGCAGCTTGGTCCGGAATAAGCAGTTCTTC.

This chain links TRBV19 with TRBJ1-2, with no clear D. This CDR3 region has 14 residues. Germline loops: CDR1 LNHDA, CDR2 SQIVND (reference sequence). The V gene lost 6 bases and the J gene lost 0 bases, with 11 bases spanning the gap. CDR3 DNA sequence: TGTGCCAGTAGGAAGCCGGACCCTAACTATGGCTACACCTTC. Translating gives CASRKPDPNYGYTF.

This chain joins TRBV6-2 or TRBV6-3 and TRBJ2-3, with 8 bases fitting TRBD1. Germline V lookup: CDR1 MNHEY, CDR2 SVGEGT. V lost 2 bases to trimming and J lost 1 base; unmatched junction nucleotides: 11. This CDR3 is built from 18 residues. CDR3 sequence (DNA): TGTGCCAGCAGTTACGCGCGGGTGGGACAGGACCGCACAGATACGCAGTATTTT. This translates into CASSYARVGQDRTDTQYF.

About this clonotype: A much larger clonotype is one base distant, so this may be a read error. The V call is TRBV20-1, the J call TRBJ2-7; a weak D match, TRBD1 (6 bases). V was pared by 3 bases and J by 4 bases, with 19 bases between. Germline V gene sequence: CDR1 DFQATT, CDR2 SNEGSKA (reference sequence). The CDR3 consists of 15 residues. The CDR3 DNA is TGCAGTGCTAGTGGTGCAGGGGAAGTTTCTTACGAGCAGTACTTC. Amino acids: CSASGAGEVSYEQYF.

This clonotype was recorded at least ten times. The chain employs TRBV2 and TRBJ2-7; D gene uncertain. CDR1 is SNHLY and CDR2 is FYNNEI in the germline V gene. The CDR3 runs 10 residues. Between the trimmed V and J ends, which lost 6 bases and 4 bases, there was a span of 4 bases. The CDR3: CASRDYEQYF. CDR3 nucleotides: TGTGCCAGCAGGGATTACGAGCAGTACTTC.

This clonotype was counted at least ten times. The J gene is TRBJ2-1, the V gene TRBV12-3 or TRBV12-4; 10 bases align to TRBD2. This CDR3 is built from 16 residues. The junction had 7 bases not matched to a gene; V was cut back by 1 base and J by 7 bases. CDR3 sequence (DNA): TGTGCCAGCAGTTTAGAGGCTAGCGGGAGTTTAAATGAGCAGTTCTTC. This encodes CASSLEASGSLNEQFF.

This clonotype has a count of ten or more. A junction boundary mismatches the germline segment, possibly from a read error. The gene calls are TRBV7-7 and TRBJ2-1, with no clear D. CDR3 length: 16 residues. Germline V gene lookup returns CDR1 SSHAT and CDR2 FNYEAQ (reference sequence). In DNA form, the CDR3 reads TGTGCTAGCAGCCCGGTCCGATCGACCTCCTACAATGAGCAGTTCTTC. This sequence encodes CASSPVRSTSYNEQFF.

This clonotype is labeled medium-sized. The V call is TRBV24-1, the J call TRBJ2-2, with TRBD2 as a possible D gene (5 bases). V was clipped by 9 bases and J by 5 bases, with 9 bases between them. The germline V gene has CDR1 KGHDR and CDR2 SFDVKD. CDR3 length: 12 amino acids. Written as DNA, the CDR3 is TGTGCCACCTCGGACTTTACCGGGGAGCTGTTTTTT. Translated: CATSDFTGELFF.

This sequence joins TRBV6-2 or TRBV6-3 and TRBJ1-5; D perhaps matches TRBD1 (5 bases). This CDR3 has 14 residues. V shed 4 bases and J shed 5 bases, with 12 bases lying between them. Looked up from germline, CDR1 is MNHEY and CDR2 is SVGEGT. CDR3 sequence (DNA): TGTGCCAGCAGTTCCTGGGACGGGGATCAGCCCCAGCATTTT. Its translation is CASSSWDGDQPQHF.

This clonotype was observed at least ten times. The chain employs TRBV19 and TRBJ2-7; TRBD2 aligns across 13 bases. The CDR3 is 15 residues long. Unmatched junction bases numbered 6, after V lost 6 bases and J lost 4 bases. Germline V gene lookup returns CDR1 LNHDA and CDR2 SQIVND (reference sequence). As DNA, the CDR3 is TGTGCCAGTAGGGCCGGGACTAGCGGGGCTTACGAGCAGTACTTC. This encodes CASRAGTSGAYEQYF. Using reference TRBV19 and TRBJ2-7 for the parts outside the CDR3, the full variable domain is DGGITQSPKYLFRKEGQNVTLSCEQNLNHDAMYWYRQDPGQGLRLIYYSQIVNDFQKGDIAEGYSVSREKKESFPLTVTSAQKNPTAFYLCASRAGTSGAYEQYFGPGTRLTVT.

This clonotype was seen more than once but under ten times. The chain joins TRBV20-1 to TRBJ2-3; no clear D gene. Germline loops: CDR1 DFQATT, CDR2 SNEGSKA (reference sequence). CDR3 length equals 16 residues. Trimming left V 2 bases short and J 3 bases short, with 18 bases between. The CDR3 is CSARLYRTLGTDTQYF. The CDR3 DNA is TGCAGTGCTAGACTCTACCGGACCCTAGGGACAGATACGCAGTATTTT.